A selection of T cell receptor beta chains follows, all from one sample in a study of identical twins. In TCRdb, the 5' RACE reads were re-called with MiXCR into one record per CDR3 protein. The data contain approximately 680,000 distinct CDR3 sequences, under 8.5% of them singletons. The same specimen was also included in a second study, on yellow fever vaccine responses in identical twins.

The sequenced sample was PBMCs. Source of these receptors: a woman between 18 and 29 years old in good health. Both conserved end residues are part of each CDR3. The D gene is left open where the match is weak. Rows may omit the clone size; those that give it use once, few, many or a size class.

CDR3 protein	CDR3 DNA	V gene	J gene	D gene	clone size
CASSLNGPADEQFF	TGTGCCAGCAGCTTAAATGGGCCGGCGGATGAGCAGTTCTTC	TRBV7-9	TRBJ2-1	.	.
CASSLAEDYEQYF	TGTGCCAGCAGCTTAGCGGAAGACTACGAGCAGTACTTC	TRBV7-7	TRBJ2-7	.	few
CASSPRQGLDEQFF	TGTGCCAGCAGCCCCCGACAGGGTTTGGATGAGCAGTTCTTC	TRBV7-9	TRBJ2-1	TRBD1	many
CASSIYSGSYEQYF	TGTGCCAGTAGTATATATAGTGGGAGCTACGAGCAGTACTTC	TRBV19	TRBJ2-7	.	.
CASSQKIEGGSWTGELFF	TGTGCCAGCAGCCAAAAAATCGAAGGGGGCTCGTGGACCGGGGAGCTGTTTTTT	TRBV14	TRBJ2-2	TRBD1	few
CASSRRGTSVYEQYF	TGTGCCAGCAGCCGCCGGGGGACTAGTGTCTACGAGCAGTACTTC	TRBV21-1	TRBJ2-7	.	few
CASSVDANNEQFF	TGTGCCAGCAGCGTAGACGCGAACAATGAGCAGTTCTTC	TRBV2	TRBJ2-1	.	.
CASSSTVWGKSYEQYF	TGTGCCAGCAGCTCCACCGTTTGGGGGAAATCCTACGAGCAGTACTTC	TRBV7-9	TRBJ2-7	.	many
CASSLELGLVFETQYF	TGTGCCAGCAGCTTAGAGCTGGGACTAGTTTTTGAGACCCAGTACTTC	TRBV7-2	TRBJ2-5	TRBD2	few
CASSQNRNSKETQYF	TGTGCCAGCAGCCAAAACAGGAATTCGAAAGAGACCCAGTACTTC	TRBV4-2	TRBJ2-5	.	few
CASSFYDRDVGYTF	TGTGCCAGCAGTTTCTACGACAGGGATGTTGGCTACACCTTC	TRBV28	TRBJ1-2	TRBD1	few
CASSLRDSKQETQYF	TGTGCCAGCAGCCTACGGGACAGCAAACAAGAGACCCAGTACTTC	TRBV7-6	TRBJ2-5	TRBD1	.
CASTLSGGAWYNEQFF	TGTGCCAGCACCCTTAGCGGGGGGGCGTGGTACAATGAGCAGTTCTTC	TRBV5-4	TRBJ2-1	TRBD2	.
CASSYTGTGELFF	TGTGCCAGCAGTTACACAGGGACCGGGGAGCTGTTTTTT	TRBV12-3/TRBV12-4	TRBJ2-2	.	many
CASSSTGGAFDEAFF	TGTGCCAGCAGCTCCACAGGGGGCGCGTTCGATGAAGCTTTCTTT	TRBV7-8	TRBJ1-1	TRBD1	many
CSARRNTKDAEAFF	TGCAGTGCTAGAAGGAACACAAAGGACGCTGAAGCTTTCTTT	TRBV20-1	TRBJ1-1	.	.
CAISEGQDNEQFF	TGTGCCATCAGTGAAGGACAGGACAATGAGCAGTTCTTC	TRBV10-3	TRBJ2-1	TRBD1	few
CAIRPWDSSSGAFF	TGTGCCATCAGGCCCTGGGACAGCAGCTCAGGAGCTTTCTTT	TRBV10-3	TRBJ1-1	TRBD1	many
CASCLGYSAGVDLTDTQYF	TGTGCCAGCTGTTTGGGATATTCGGCGGGAGTGGATCTGACAGATACGCAGTATTTT	TRBV6-4	TRBJ2-3	TRBD2	.
CASSTRGETQYF	TGTGCCAGCAGTACCAGGGGGGAGACCCAGTACTTC	TRBV25-1	TRBJ2-5	TRBD1	many
CASSQEPNRADTQYF	TGTGCCAGCAGCCAAGAACCCAACCGGGCAGATACGCAGTATTTT	TRBV14	TRBJ2-3	.	.
CASSFAQGYEQYF	TGTGCCAGCAGTTTTGCACAGGGGTACGAGCAGTACTTC	TRBV12-3/TRBV12-4	TRBJ2-7	TRBD1	many
CASSQAGTPLGDEQYF	TGCGCCAGCAGCCAAGCCGGGACACCCCTCGGGGACGAGCAGTACTTC	TRBV4-1	TRBJ2-7	.	few
CASSSDQDIWRLSAEAFF	TGCGCCAGCAGCTCGGACCAGGATATCTGGCGACTTAGTGCTGAAGCTTTCTTT	TRBV5-1	TRBJ1-1	.	few
CASRRQGVETQYF	TGTGCCAGCAGAAGACAGGGTGTAGAGACCCAGTACTTC	TRBV12-3/TRBV12-4	TRBJ2-5	TRBD1	few
CASRPGTGYTDTQYF	TGTGCCAGCAGACCAGGGACAGGGTACACAGATACGCAGTATTTT	TRBV5-8	TRBJ2-3	TRBD1	.
CSASRGEVTEAFF	TGCAGTGCTAGTCGGGGGGAGGTCACTGAAGCTTTCTTT	TRBV20-1	TRBJ1-1	.	many
CASSSQTFNQPQHF	TGTGCCAGCAGCTCTCAGACCTTTAATCAGCCCCAGCATTTT	TRBV5-6	TRBJ1-5	.	.
CASTYSNTGELFF	TGTGCCAGCACCTACAGTAACACCGGGGAGCTGTTTTTT	TRBV7-9	TRBJ2-2	.	many
CSAEGLDFGEGVRNNEQFF	TGCAGTGCTGAGGGACTTGATTTCGGGGAGGGGGTAAGGAACAATGAGCAGTTCTTC	TRBV20-1	TRBJ2-1	.	.
CASSYLGARGINTEAFF	TGTGCCAGCAGTTATCTGGGGGCGCGGGGGATAAACACTGAAGCTTTCTTT	TRBV6-5	TRBJ1-1	.	.
CASSSASGRDTQYF	TGTGCCAGCAGCTCTGCTAGCGGGAGGGATACGCAGTATTTT	TRBV5-5	TRBJ2-3	TRBD2	many
CASHPGTRTSGANVLTF	TGTGCCAGCCATCCCGGGACTAGAACCTCTGGGGCCAACGTCCTGACTTTC	TRBV25-1	TRBJ2-6	TRBD2	few
CASSGVGPADTQYF	TGTGCCAGCAGTGGGGTGGGACCGGCAGATACGCAGTATTTT	TRBV2	TRBJ2-3	.	.
CASSQSLKTQYF	TGTGCCAGCAGTCAATCTCTGAAGACCCAGTACTTC	TRBV28	TRBJ2-5	.	.
CASSTDRFSGEQYF	TGTGCCAGCAGCACGGACAGGTTTTCAGGGGAGCAGTACTTC	TRBV7-2	TRBJ2-7	TRBD1	many
CASSQVEGYGYTF	TGCGCCAGCAGCCAAGTTGAGGGCTATGGCTACACCTTC	TRBV4-1	TRBJ1-2	.	many
CSVVGTGTYEQYF	TGCAGCGTTGTCGGGACAGGGACCTACGAGCAGTACTTC	TRBV29-1	TRBJ2-7	TRBD1	.
CASSYSPGTGELFF	TGCGCCAGCAGCTACTCCCCGGGTACCGGGGAGCTGTTTTTT	TRBV5-1	TRBJ2-2	.	many
CASSWPGQGAREAFF	TGTGCCAGCAGCTGGCCGGGACAGGGGGCTCGGGAAGCTTTCTTT	TRBV5-6	TRBJ1-1	TRBD1	many
CASSVSPGGEETQYF	TGTGCCAGCAGCGTTTCGCCTGGGGGGGAGGAGACCCAGTACTTC	TRBV9	TRBJ2-5	TRBD2	few
CSAKDRPLQETQYF	TGCAGTGCCAAGGACAGACCACTACAAGAGACCCAGTACTTC	TRBV20-1	TRBJ2-5	.	few
CSARQGNNGYTF	TGCAGTGCTAGACAGGGGAACAATGGCTACACCTTC	TRBV20-1	TRBJ1-2	.	few
CASSQAGPGTADTQYF	TGTGCCAGCAGCCAAGCCGGCCCGGGAACCGCAGATACGCAGTATTTT	TRBV3-1	TRBJ2-3	.	many
CAINPGASYEQYF	TGTGCCATCAACCCAGGGGCCTCCTACGAGCAGTACTTC	TRBV10-3	TRBJ2-7	.	few
CSARDPLTRESFVPGELFF	TGCAGTGCTAGAGATCCTCTTACGAGGGAATCCTTTGTCCCCGGGGAGCTGTTTTTT	TRBV20-1	TRBJ2-2	.	few
CASSQGRRGHSGNTIYF	TGCGCCAGCAGCCAAGGCCGCAGGGGACACTCTGGAAACACCATATATTTT	TRBV4-1	TRBJ1-3	.	many
CASSLAGRGRTEAFF	TGTGCCAGCAGCTTAGCGGGCAGGGGGCGGACTGAAGCTTTCTTT	TRBV7-2	TRBJ1-1	TRBD1	.
CASSLPGKVDRTTYEQYF	TGTGCCAGCAGCTTGCCGGGGAAGGTCGACAGGACCACCTACGAGCAGTACTTC	TRBV11-1	TRBJ2-7	.	few
CASSQEGTRNEQYF	TGTGCCAGCAGCCAAGAGGGGACTAGAAACGAGCAGTACTTC	TRBV3-1	TRBJ2-7	TRBD2	many
CASSESAGLATGELFF	TGTGCCAGCAGTGAAAGTGCGGGACTTGCCACCGGGGAGCTGTTTTTT	TRBV6-1	TRBJ2-2	.	many
CASSLSRGTSGMPIHNEQFF	TGTGCCAGCAGTTTGTCCCGCGGGACTAGCGGGATGCCCATACACAATGAGCAGTTCTTC	TRBV28	TRBJ2-1	TRBD2	many